The 9 T cell receptor beta chains below were found in one sample sequenced in a study of T cell clonotyping in hematopoietic cell transplantation. Clones were sequenced by immunoSEQ multiplex PCR, and TCRdb holds only the in-frame ones, with some missing. The data contain some 40,000 clones, less than 95% of them seen just once; the ten biggest clones take up 0.7% to 0.95%. The sequenced material came from peripheral blood mononuclear cells. These receptors were collected from a woman between 45 and 60 years old in good health. Some clones in this sample may be carry-over from other donors' samples.

The chain carries TRBV29-1 and TRBJ1-2; D is ambiguous. CDR1 and CDR2 from the germline V gene are SQVTM and ANQGSEA. The V end lost 4 bases, the J end lost 4 bases, and 13 bases lay between the germline ends. The CDR3 extends over 13 amino acids. CDR3 sequence reads: CSVGEGAGYGYTF. DNA of the CDR3: TGCAGCGTTGGGGAGGGCGCAGGCTATGGCTACACCTTC.

The chain's CDR3 is CASIFSPVGEQFF. Written as DNA, the CDR3 is TGTGCCAGCATTTTCAGTCCCGTCGGGGAGCAGTTCTTC. The J gene is TRBJ2-1, the V gene TRBV2; D is uncertain. Germline-derived CDR1 and CDR2 are SNHLY and FYNNEI. The V and J ends lost 7 bases and 10 bases respectively, with 17 bases between them. This CDR3 spans 13 amino acids.

This chain connects TRBV9 to TRBJ1-1; D is uncertain. This CDR3 spans 14 amino acids. V was cut by 2 bases and J by 4 bases, with 12 bases left in between. In germline, CDR1 is SGDLS, CDR2 YYNGEE. CDR3 nucleotides: TGTGCCAGCAGCGTGAAGGGCGGCGGCACTGAAGCTTTCTTT. It is translated as CASSVKGGGTEAFF.

The chain is built from TRBV7-2 and TRBJ2-3; D is perhaps TRBD1 (6 bases). The CDR3 contains 14 residues. Trimming took off 3 bases at V and 2 bases at J, with 9 bases between the two ends. Germline V gene lookup returns CDR1 SGHTA and CDR2 FQGNSA. CDR3 sequence: CASSFNRVTDTQYF. The CDR3, as DNA: TGTGCCAGCAGCTTCAACAGGGTCACAGATACGCAGTATTTT.

The chain links TRBV10-3 to TRBJ1-1; 7 bases line up with TRBD1. With 4 bases clipped from V and 2 bases from J, the junction kept 4 bases outside the gene matches. CDR3 size: 14 residues. Germline CDR1 is ENHRY and CDR2 is SYGVKD. CDR3 DNA: TGTGCCATCAGTGTGGGACAGAGAAACACTGAAGCTTTCTTT. This gives the protein CAISVGQRNTEAFF.

V gene TRBV2 combines with J gene TRBJ1-4; 7 bases are a match to TRBD1. J was trimmed by 8 bases and V by 6 bases; bases with no gene match: 9. The CDR3 has 14 amino acids. The germline gives CDR1 SNHLY, CDR2 FYNNEI. The CDR3 coding sequence is TGTGCCAGCAGACCTAACAGGGGAGGGGAAAAACTGTTTTTT. Its protein product is CASRPNRGGEKLFF.

The chain links TRBV7-2 to TRBJ2-6, with 8 positions matching TRBD1. J lost 1 base, V lost 5 bases, and 13 bases had no gene match. The CDR3 runs 19 residues. Germline V gene data show CDR1 as SGHTA and CDR2 as FQGNSA. The CDR3 bases are TGTGCCAGCAGCCTCCGAGGACAGGGTCATAATTCTGGGGCCAACGTCCTGACTTTC. It encodes CASSLRGQGHNSGANVLTF. Looking up the rest from reference TRBV7-2 and TRBJ2-6 gives the full variable domain: GAGVSQSPSNKVTEKGKDVELRCDPISGHTALYWYRQSLGQGLEFLIYFQGNSAPDKSGLPSDRFSAERTGGSVSTLTIQRTQQEDSAVYLCASSLRGQGHNSGANVLTFGAGSRLTVL.

The chain uses TRBV5-6 and TRBJ1-3; D is undetermined. Trimming stripped 1 base from V and 9 bases from J, with 17 bases between. Germline CDR1 and CDR2: SGHDT and YYEEEE. This CDR3 is built from 15 residues. CDR3: CASSLSTQVWATIYF. Here the CDR3 DNA reads TGTGCCAGCAGCTTGTCTACTCAGGTCTGGGCCACCATATATTTT.

This chain connects TRBV6-5 to TRBJ1-4, with 9 positions matching TRBD1. Germline V lookup: CDR1 MNHEY, CDR2 SVGAGI. V was pared by 2 bases and J by 8 bases, with 6 bases of the junction left unmatched. The CDR3 is 15 residues long. The CDR3 DNA follows: TGTGCCAGCAGTTACGGGGGGACAGGGTTGGAAAAACTGTTTTTT. Amino acid sequence: CASSYGGTGLEKLFF.